This TCR beta chain derives from a study of identical twins. The authors used template switching to add a universal primer site and gave cDNA unique molecular identifiers. Each CDR3 protein gets one entry after TCRdb re-called the 5' RACE reads with MiXCR. The sample lists 700,000 or so distinct CDR3 sequences, more than 6.5% occurring once. Of note for this clonotype: Its antigen is still unknown. A much larger clone differs from this one at a single base, so this may be a read error.

Study-level points and caveats: Carriage of fewer insertions was seen in abundant cord blood beta clonotypes, whereas memory repertoires showed none. There was an excess of low generation probability in the out-of-frame alpha sequences that twins shared. The study found that models underestimated out-of-frame TCR alpha sharing in monozygotic twins.

CDR3 length: 13 residues. Germline CDR1 reads SGHDN; CDR2 reads FVKESK. The V and J ends lost 6 bases and 4 bases respectively, with 11 bases between them. Separately, the same data were catalogued under a study of yellow fever vaccine responses in identical twins.

The chain links TRBV14 to TRBJ2-3; D unresolved. The receptor's source is a young woman in good health. The sample consisted of PBMCs. The CDR3 DNA reads TGTGCCAGCAGGAGAGGCGCCGCAGATACGCAGTATTTT. Protein: CASRRGAADTQYF.